This T cell receptor (beta chain) was captured in a study of cytomegalovirus exposure and HLA in healthy donors. Overall study: Most genotyped donors, 65% to 90% of more than 300, had Caucasian-associated genetic ancestry.

Worth noting for this clone: Its antigen is unknown.

Trimming cost V 4 bases and J 2 bases; bases outside gene matches: 16. In germline, CDR1 is SGHRS, CDR2 YFSETQ. This CDR3 is built from 20 residues. The PCR had 60 Vbeta and 13 Jbeta primers. Libraries were prepared by immunoSEQ multiplex PCR; TCRdb keeps only in-frame clonotypes and omits some of them. This sample has under 90,000 clones, with about 75% found just once. Study conclusions and caveats: Altogether, some 170 TCR beta chains were recorded as cytomegalovirus-associated. Presence/absence analysis assumed near-uniform sequencing depth across donors.

This chain joins TRBV5-1 and TRBJ1-5; TRBD1 aligns across 12 bases. Sequenced material: PBMCs. The receptor's source is a man aged 35-49 years in good health and CMV-seronegative. CDR3 in DNA: TGCGCCAGCAGCCCGACCTGGGGGACAGGGGGCGCGGGCGGCAATCAGCCCCAGCATTTT. Residues: CASSPTWGTGGAGGNQPQHF.